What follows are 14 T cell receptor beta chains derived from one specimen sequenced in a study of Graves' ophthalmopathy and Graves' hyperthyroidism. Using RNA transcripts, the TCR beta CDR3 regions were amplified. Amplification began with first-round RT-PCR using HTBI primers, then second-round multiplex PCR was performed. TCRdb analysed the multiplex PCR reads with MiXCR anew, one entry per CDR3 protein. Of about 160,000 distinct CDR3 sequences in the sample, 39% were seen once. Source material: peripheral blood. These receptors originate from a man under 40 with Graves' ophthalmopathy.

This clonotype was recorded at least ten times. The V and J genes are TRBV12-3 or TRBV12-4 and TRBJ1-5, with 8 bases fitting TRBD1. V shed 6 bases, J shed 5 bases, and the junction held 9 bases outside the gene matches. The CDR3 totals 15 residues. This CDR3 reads CASSNHRGGDQPQHF. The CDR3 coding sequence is TGTGCCAGCAGCAACCACAGGGGGGGGGATCAGCCCCAGCATTTT.

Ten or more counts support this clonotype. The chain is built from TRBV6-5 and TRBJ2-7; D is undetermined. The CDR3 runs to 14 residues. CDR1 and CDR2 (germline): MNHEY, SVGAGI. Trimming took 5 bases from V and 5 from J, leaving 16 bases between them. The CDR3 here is CASSIGAPPDEQYF. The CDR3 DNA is TGTGCCAGCAGTATCGGCGCTCCCCCCGACGAGCAGTACTTC.

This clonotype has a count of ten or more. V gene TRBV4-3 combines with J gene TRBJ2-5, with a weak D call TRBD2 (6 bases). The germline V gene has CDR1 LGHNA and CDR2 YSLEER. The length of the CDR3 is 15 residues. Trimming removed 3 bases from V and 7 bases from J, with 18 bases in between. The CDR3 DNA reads TGCGCCAGCAGCCATCGGGGTGGAGGGCTGCGGACCCAGTACTTC. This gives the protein CASSHRGGGLRTQYF.

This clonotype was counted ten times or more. For the CDR3, the DNA is TGTGCCAGCAGTGAAGCGCTTAGCTCCTACGAGCAGTACTTC. As protein: CASSEALSSYEQYF. This chain links TRBV2 with TRBJ2-7; D is uncertain. The length of the CDR3 is 14 residues. Deletions cut 0 bases from V and 0 bases from J, with 6 bases between. Germline-derived CDR1 and CDR2 are SNHLY and FYNNEI.

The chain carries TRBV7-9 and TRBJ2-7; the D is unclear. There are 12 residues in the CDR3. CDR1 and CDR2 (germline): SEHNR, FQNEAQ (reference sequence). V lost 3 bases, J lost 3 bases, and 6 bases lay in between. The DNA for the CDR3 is TGTGCCAGCAGCTTCGGCTACTACGAGCAGTACTTC. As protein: CASSFGYYEQYF.

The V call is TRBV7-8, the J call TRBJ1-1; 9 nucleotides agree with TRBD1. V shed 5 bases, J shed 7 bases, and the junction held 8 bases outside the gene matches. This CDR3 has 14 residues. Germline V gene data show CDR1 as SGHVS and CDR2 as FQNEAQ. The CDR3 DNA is TGTGCCAGCAGCCCCCGGACAGGGGTTTTTGAAGCTTTCTTT. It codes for CASSPRTGVFEAFF.

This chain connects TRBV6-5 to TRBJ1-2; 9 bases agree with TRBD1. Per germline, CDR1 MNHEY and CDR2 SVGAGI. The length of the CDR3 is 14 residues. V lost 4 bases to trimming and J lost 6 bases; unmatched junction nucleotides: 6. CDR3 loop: CASSSLGQGDGYTF. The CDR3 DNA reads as TGTGCCAGCAGTTCTTTGGGACAGGGAGATGGCTACACCTTC.

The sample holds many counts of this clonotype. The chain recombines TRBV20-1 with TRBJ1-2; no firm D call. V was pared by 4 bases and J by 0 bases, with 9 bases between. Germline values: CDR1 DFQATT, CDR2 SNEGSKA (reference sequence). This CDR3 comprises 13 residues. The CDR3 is CSAIRQSNYGYTF. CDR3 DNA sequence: TGCAGTGCTATACGACAATCTAACTATGGCTACACCTTC.

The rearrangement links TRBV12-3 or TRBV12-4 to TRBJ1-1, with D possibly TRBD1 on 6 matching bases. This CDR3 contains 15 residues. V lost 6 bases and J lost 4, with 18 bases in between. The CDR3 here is CASRGGWVVRTEAFF. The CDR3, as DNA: TGTGCCAGCAGAGGGGGGTGGGTAGTACGCACTGAAGCTTTCTTT.

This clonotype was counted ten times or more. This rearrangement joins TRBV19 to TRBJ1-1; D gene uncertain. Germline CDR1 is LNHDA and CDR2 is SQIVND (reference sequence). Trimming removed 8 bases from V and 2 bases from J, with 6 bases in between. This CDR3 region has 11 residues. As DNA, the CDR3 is TGTGCCAGTTATTATAACACTGAAGCTTTCTTT. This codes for CASYYNTEAFF.

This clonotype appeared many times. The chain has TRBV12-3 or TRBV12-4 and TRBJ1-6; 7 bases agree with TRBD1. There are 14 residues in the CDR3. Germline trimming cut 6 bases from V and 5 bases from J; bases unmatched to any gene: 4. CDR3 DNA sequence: TGTGCCAGCAGCCGCGGGACAGATAATTCACCCCTCCACTTT. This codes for CASSRGTDNSPLHF.

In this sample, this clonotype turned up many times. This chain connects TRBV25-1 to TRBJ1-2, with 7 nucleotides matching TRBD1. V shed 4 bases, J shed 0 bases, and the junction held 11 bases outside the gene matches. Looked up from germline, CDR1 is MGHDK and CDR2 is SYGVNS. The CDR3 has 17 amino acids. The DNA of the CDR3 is TGTGCCAGCAGTGGGACAGGACACATCCCGTCTAACTATGGCTACACCTTC. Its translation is CASSGTGHIPSNYGYTF.

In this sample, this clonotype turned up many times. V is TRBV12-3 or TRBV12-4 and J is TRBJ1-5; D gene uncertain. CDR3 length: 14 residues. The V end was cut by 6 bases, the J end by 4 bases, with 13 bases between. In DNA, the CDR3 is TGTGCCAGCAGAGAGGTGGGGATGAATCAGCCCCAGCATTTT. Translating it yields CASREVGMNQPQHF.

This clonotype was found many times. In DNA, the CDR3 is TGTGCCAGCAGTTTAGCGGGACTAGGCGAGCAGTACTTC. As protein: CASSLAGLGEQYF. The chain is built from TRBV28 and TRBJ2-7; 8 bases match TRBD2. Germline V gene data show CDR1 as MDHEN and CDR2 as SYDVKM. With V trimmed by 2 bases and J by 6 bases, 3 bases remained unmatched. The CDR3 has 13 residues.